One sample yielded the 12 T cell receptor beta chains listed below, sequenced in a study of cytomegalovirus exposure and HLA in healthy donors. PCR amplification relied on 60 Vbeta primers (plus 13 Jbeta primers). The protocol was immunoSEQ multiplex PCR, while the TCRdb copy is restricted to in-frame clones and leaves out a portion. This table holds more than 95,000 clones, 81% found once. The sequenced sample was PBMCs. These receptors were collected from a woman aged 25 to 39 in good health and CMV-seronegative.

This rearrangement joins TRBV7-9 to TRBJ1-1, with a possible D match to TRBD1 (6 bases). The germline V gene has CDR1 SEHNR and CDR2 FQNEAQ (reference sequence). This CDR3 has 13 amino acids. Trimming cost V 4 bases and J 3 bases, with 9 bases left between them. CDR3 DNA sequence: TGTGCCAGCAGCTCCGCAGGGGACACTGAAGCTTTCTTT. This sequence encodes CASSSAGDTEAFF.

This chain joins TRBV28 and TRBJ1-6; D remains ambiguous. The CDR3 contains 12 residues. Germline CDR1 reads MDHEN; CDR2 reads SYDVKM. V dropped 4 bases and J dropped 6 bases, with 4 bases sitting between them. CDR3 sequence reads: CASSYSNSPLHF. The CDR3 bases are TGTGCCAGCAGTTACTCTAATTCACCCCTCCACTTT.

This clone appeared a few times. In nucleotides, the CDR3 is TGTGCCAGCAGTTACTCGTTAGGGGAAGATACTGAAGCTTTCTTT. Amino acid sequence: CASSYSLGEDTEAFF. The chain links TRBV6-5 to TRBJ1-1; weak D call: TRBD1 (5 bases). Germline V gene sequence: CDR1 MNHEY, CDR2 SVGAGI. V was clipped by 0 bases and J by 5 bases, with 13 bases between them. There are 15 residues in the CDR3.

About this clone: Additional DNA sequences in this sample encode the identical CDR3. V gene TRBV6-5 combines with J gene TRBJ2-3; 9 nucleotides align to TRBD2. The germline CDR1 and CDR2 sequences are MNHEY and SVGAGI. J was trimmed by 1 base and V by 5 bases; bases with no gene match: 4. There are 15 residues in the CDR3. The CDR3 loop is CASSPWTSGTDTQYF. CDR3 nucleotide sequence: TGTGCCAGCAGTCCTTGGACTAGCGGCACAGATACGCAGTATTTT.

J is TRBJ2-1 and V is TRBV6-1, with 7 bases aligning to TRBD2. Germline V gene lookup returns CDR1 MNHNS and CDR2 SASEGT. The V and J ends lost 3 bases and 0 bases, in that order; junction bases with no gene match: 5. The CDR3 is 16 residues long. For the CDR3, the DNA is TGTGCCAGCAGTGAGGCTAGCGGTTACTCCTACAATGAGCAGTTCTTC. Protein product: CASSEASGYSYNEQFF.

The gene calls are TRBV6-4 and TRBJ2-1; 7 bases line up with TRBD1. Germline V lookup: CDR1 MRHNA, CDR2 SNTAGT. The V and J ends lost 0 bases and 4 bases, in that order; junction bases with no gene match: 3. The CDR3 is 15 amino acids. CDR3 loop: CASSDSGTDYNEQFF. The CDR3 DNA follows: TGTGCCAGCAGTGACTCTGGGACAGATTACAATGAGCAGTTCTTC.

The chain employs TRBV10-3 and TRBJ2-5, with D maybe TRBD2 (5 bases). V lost 3 bases and J 3 bases, leaving 11 bases between the germline ends. The CDR3 runs 14 residues. CDR1 is ENHRY and CDR2 is SYGVKD in the germline V gene. In DNA, the CDR3 is TGTGCCATCAGTGACCCGTCCGGGAAAGAGACCCAGTACTTC. It is translated as CAISDPSGKETQYF.

This clone was counted a few times. The gene calls are TRBV4-1 and TRBJ1-3; 8 positions agree with TRBD1. Germline V gene data show CDR1 as MGHRA and CDR2 as YSYEKL. V lost 6 bases and J lost 8; bases outside the gene matches: 6. The CDR3 sequence is 13 residues long. The CDR3 spells CASSPTGGDTIYF. CDR3 in DNA: TGCGCCAGCAGTCCCACAGGGGGGGACACCATATATTTT.

The chain combines TRBV28 with TRBJ1-2, with D perhaps matching TRBD1 (6 bases). V was shortened by 6 bases and J by 5 bases, with 19 bases between the two germline ends. The germline V gene has CDR1 MDHEN and CDR2 SYDVKM. The CDR3 runs to 15 residues. The CDR3 sequence: CASSLPDRESYGYTF. Here the CDR3 DNA reads TGTGCCAGCAGCCTACCGGACAGAGAATCATATGGCTACACCTTC.

J is TRBJ2-7 and V is TRBV5-1; D might be TRBD2 (5 bases). The CDR3 has 13 residues. Germline V gene lookup returns CDR1 SGHRS and CDR2 YFSETQ. Trimming removed 0 bases at V and 3 bases at J, with 7 bases between. For the CDR3, the DNA is TGCGCCAGCAGCTTGGGAGGGAACTACGAGCAGTACTTC. Translating gives CASSLGGNYEQYF.

V and J are TRBV5-4 and TRBJ2-5; 10 bases are shared with TRBD2. CDR3 length equals 16 residues. Germline loops: CDR1 SGHNT, CDR2 YYREEE (reference sequence). V lost 0 bases, J lost 3 bases, and 5 bases stayed unmatched. The CDR3 sequence: CASSLAVGTSEETQYF. CDR3 in DNA: TGTGCCAGCAGCTTGGCGGTGGGGACTAGCGAAGAGACCCAGTACTTC.

The V and J genes are TRBV6-1 and TRBJ1-2; D remains unclear. V was shortened by 7 bases and J by 2 bases, with 11 bases between the two germline ends. Germline values: CDR1 MNHNS, CDR2 SASEGT. This CDR3 is built from 13 residues. The CDR3 region is CASKLTENYGYTF. The CDR3 coding sequence is TGTGCCAGCAAGCTCACCGAGAACTATGGCTACACCTTC.